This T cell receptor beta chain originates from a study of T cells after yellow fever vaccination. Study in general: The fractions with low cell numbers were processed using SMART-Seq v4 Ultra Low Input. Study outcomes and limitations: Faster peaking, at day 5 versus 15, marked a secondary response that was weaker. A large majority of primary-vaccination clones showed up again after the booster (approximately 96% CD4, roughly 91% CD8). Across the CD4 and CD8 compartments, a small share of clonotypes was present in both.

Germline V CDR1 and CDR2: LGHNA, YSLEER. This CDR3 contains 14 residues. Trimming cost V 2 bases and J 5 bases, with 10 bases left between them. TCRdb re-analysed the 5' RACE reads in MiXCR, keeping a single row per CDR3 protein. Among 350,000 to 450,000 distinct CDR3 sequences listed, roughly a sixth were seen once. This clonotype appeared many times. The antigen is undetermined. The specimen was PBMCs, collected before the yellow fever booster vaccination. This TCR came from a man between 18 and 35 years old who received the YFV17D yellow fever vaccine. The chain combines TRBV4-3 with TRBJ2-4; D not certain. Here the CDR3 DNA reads TGCGCCAGCAGCCAAAACTGGGTCGAAAACATTCAGTACTTC. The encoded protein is CASSQNWVENIQYF.